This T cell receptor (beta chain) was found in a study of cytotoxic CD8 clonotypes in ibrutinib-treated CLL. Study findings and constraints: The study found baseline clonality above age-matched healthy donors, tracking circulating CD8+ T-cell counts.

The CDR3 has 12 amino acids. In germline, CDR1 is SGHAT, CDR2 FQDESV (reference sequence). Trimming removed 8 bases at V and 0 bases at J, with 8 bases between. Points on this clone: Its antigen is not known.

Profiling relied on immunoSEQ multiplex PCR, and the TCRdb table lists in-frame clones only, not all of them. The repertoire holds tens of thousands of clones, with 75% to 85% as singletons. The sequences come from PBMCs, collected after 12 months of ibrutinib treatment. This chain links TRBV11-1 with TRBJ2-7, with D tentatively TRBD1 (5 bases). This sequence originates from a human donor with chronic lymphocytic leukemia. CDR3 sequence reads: CASGAVSYEQYF. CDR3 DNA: TGTGCCAGCGGGGCCGTCTCCTACGAGCAGTACTTC.